These 19 T cell receptor beta chains came from one sample sequenced in a study of blood T cell repertoires in COVID-19 (dated by TCRdb to the early 2020s). Library generation was performed with the immunoSEQ multiplex PCR assay. In its TCRdb copy, this immuneACCESS table keeps in-frame sequences only and misses some clones. Where compared with another copy, unresolved V genes explain less than half of these, and the others have no known cause. The sample table lists about 140,000 clones, nearly 80% of them with a count of one. The top ten clones comprise around 3% of the sample. Sequencing was performed on PBMCs or T cells enriched from blood (not recorded which). The receptors derive from a woman between 50 and 59 years old who had recovered from COVID-19.

The J gene is TRBJ1-5, the V gene TRBV5-1, with D perhaps matching TRBD1 (5 bases). CDR3 size: 15 residues. V was cut by 1 base and J by 5 bases, with 13 bases left in between. From germline, CDR1 is SGHRS and CDR2 YFSETQ. DNA of the CDR3: TGCGCCAGCAGCTTGTGGGGCAGGGAGGATCAGCCCCAGCATTTT. Amino acid sequence: CASSLWGREDQPQHF.

V gene TRBV19 combines with J gene TRBJ1-2; 10 bases line up with TRBD1. V gave up 3 bases and J gave up 0 bases; unmatched junction bases: 7. The CDR3 contains 17 residues. Germline CDR1 is LNHDA and CDR2 is SQIVND (reference sequence). CDR3 residues: CASSIRGQGTSNYGYTF. In DNA form, the CDR3 reads TGTGCCAGTAGTATTAGGGGACAGGGGACTTCTAACTATGGCTACACCTTC.

The V call is TRBV11-3, the J call TRBJ1-1, with D tentatively TRBD1 (6 bases). Germline CDR1 is SGHNT and CDR2 is YENEEA. Trimming shortened V by 4 bases and J by 0 bases, and 12 bases separated the two germline ends. The CDR3 has 15 residues. The CDR3 loop reads CASSYGSGVNTEAFF. In DNA form, the CDR3 reads TGTGCCAGCAGCTACGGATCAGGGGTGAACACTGAAGCTTTCTTT.

There are a few counts of this clone. The chain is built from TRBV15 and TRBJ1-6, with D hard to call. CDR1 is LNHNV, CDR2 YYDKDF, per germline (reference sequence). The CDR3 spans 15 residues. Trimming left V 3 bases short and J 8 bases short, with 14 bases between. The CDR3 loop reads CATSRSRNLDSPLHF. CDR3 coding DNA: TGTGCCACCAGCAGGAGCAGGAACCTTGATTCACCCCTCCACTTT.

This clone was seen only a few times. The chain combines TRBV3-1 (or the pseudogene TRBV3-2) with TRBJ1-2, with D possibly being TRBD1 (6 bases). Germline V gene sequence: CDR1 LGHDT, CDR2 YNNKEL (reference sequence). With 0 bases removed from V and 14 bases from J, the gap between germline ends came to 16 bases. There are 13 residues in the CDR3. CDR3 DNA sequence: TGTGCCAGCAGCCAAGATGGCAGCTTAGGGGGAACCTTC. This sequence encodes CASSQDGSLGGTF.

The chain recombines TRBV7-3 with TRBJ2-1; 11 positions agree with TRBD2. Trimming at V came to 5 bases and at J to 0 bases, leaving 0 bases not matched to a gene. Germline loops: CDR1 SGHTA, CDR2 FQGTGA. The CDR3 has 15 residues. In DNA form, the CDR3 reads TGTGCCAGCAGCGGGACTAGCGGCTCCTACAATGAGCAGTTCTTC. It yields the protein CASSGTSGSYNEQFF.

This chain links TRBV27 with TRBJ1-6, with a possible D match to TRBD1 (6 bases). The germline gives CDR1 MNHEY, CDR2 SMNVEV (reference sequence). Trimming cost V 4 bases and J 8 bases, with 15 bases left between them. This CDR3 is built from 15 residues. CDR3 sequence (DNA): TGTGCCAGCAGTTCCCGGGACACGACGGATTCACCCCTCCACTTT. It codes for CASSSRDTTDSPLHF.

This chain uses TRBV7-8 with TRBJ2-3; D not certain. CDR1 SGHVS and CDR2 FQNEAQ come from the germline V gene. This CDR3 is built from 14 residues. V lost 4 bases to trimming and J lost 2 bases, with 10 bases between them. The CDR3 DNA sequence: TGTGCCAGCAGCTCCCGGGTCCTCACAGATACGCAGTATTTT. Residues: CASSSRVLTDTQYF.

Only a few counts were recorded for this clone. This sequence joins TRBV5-1 and TRBJ2-7; 7 bases map to TRBD2. This CDR3 spans 15 amino acids. In germline, CDR1 is SGHRS, CDR2 YFSETQ. Unmatched junction bases numbered 9, after V lost 4 bases and J lost 2 bases. In DNA, the CDR3 is TGCGCCAGCAGCAAGACCGGGACTACGGCCTACGAGCAGTACTTC. Its translation: CASSKTGTTAYEQYF.

The chain has TRBV7-6 and TRBJ2-1; 9 bases agree with TRBD2. The germline V gene encodes CDR1 SGHVS and CDR2 FNYEAQ. The CDR3 is made up of 15 amino acids. Trimming at V came to 3 bases and at J to 4 bases, leaving 4 bases not matched to a gene. The CDR3 sequence: CASSFSGSMYNEQFF. CDR3 bases: TGTGCCAGCAGCTTTAGCGGGAGTATGTACAATGAGCAGTTCTTC.

DNA of the CDR3: TGTGCCAGCAGTTTCACAGGGGGAAACACCATATATTTT. This gives the protein CASSFTGGNTIYF. The V and J genes are TRBV2 and TRBJ1-3; D may be TRBD1 (6 bases). This CDR3 region has 13 residues. In germline, CDR1 is SNHLY, CDR2 FYNNEI. V was shortened by 5 bases and J by 4 bases, with 9 bases between the two germline ends.

This rearrangement joins TRBV4-1 to TRBJ2-2, with TRBD2 matching over 7 bases. The CDR3 extends over 16 amino acids. Germline V lookup: CDR1 MGHRA, CDR2 YSYEKL. Trimming took 1 base from V and 5 from J; bases not matched to a gene: 7. The CDR3 reads CASSQGRTSNTGELFF. For the CDR3, the DNA is TGCGCCAGCAGCCAAGGGCGGACTAGTAATACCGGGGAGCTGTTTTTT.

The chain has TRBV5-8 and TRBJ2-1; the match to TRBD1 covers 10 bases. The germline gives CDR1 SGHTS, CDR2 YDEGEE. The CDR3 runs 15 residues. V trimming: 5 bases; J trimming: 5 bases; junction bases outside the gene matches: 7. The CDR3 DNA follows: TGTGCCAGCAGTTCTCCGGGACAGGGGCACAATGAGCAGTTCTTC. Encoded protein: CASSSPGQGHNEQFF. The whole variable domain, remainder taken from reference TRBV5-8 and TRBJ2-1, is EAGVTQSPTHLIKTRGQQATLRCSPISGHTSVYWYQQALGLGLQFLLWYDEGEERNRGNFPPRFSGRQFPNYSSELNVNALELEDSALYLCASSSPGQGHNEQFFGPGTRLTVL.

The rearrangement links TRBV9 to TRBJ2-3; the match to TRBD2 covers 8 bases. V dropped 4 bases and J dropped 0; count of bases not matched to a gene: 4. The germline V gene has CDR1 SGDLS and CDR2 YYNGEE. This CDR3 region has 15 residues. The CDR3 region is CASSLRGASTDTQYF. For the CDR3, the DNA is TGTGCCAGCAGCTTGCGGGGGGCTAGCACAGATACGCAGTATTTT. The full variable domain, rest sourced from reference TRBV9 and TRBJ2-3, is DSGVTQTPKHLITATGQRVTLRCSPRSGDLSVYWYQQSLDQGLQFLIQYYNGEERAKGNILERFSAQQFPDLHSELNLSSLELGDSALYFCASSLRGASTDTQYFGPGTRLTVL.

The rearrangement uses TRBV5-1 and TRBJ2-7, with D possibly matching TRBD2 (6 bases). The CDR3 loop spans 16 amino acids. V lost 8 bases and J 2 bases, leaving 23 bases between the germline ends. The germline V gene encodes CDR1 SGHRS and CDR2 YFSETQ. CDR3 sequence reads: CASRAGPQTVTYEQYF. DNA of the CDR3: TGCGCCAGTCGTGCGGGACCGCAAACAGTTACCTACGAGCAGTACTTC.

V gene TRBV11-3 combines with J gene TRBJ1-1; D remains ambiguous. The CDR3 spans 15 residues. Germline CDR1 and CDR2: SGHNT and YENEEA. V gave up 5 bases and J gave up 4 bases, with 17 bases separating them. CDR3: CASSRGVPEGTEAFF. The CDR3 DNA reads as TGTGCCAGCAGCAGAGGAGTACCTGAGGGCACTGAAGCTTTCTTT.

The chain employs TRBV5-1 and TRBJ2-4; D is ambiguous. The germline V gene has CDR1 SGHRS and CDR2 YFSETQ. The ends were cut back, 2 bases at V and 8 bases at J, with 11 bases in the middle. The CDR3 sequence is 13 residues long. The CDR3 loop is CASSFGAPDIQYF. CDR3 DNA sequence: TGCGCCAGCAGCTTCGGTGCTCCGGACATTCAGTACTTC.

A few counts support this clone. V usage is TRBV28 and J usage is TRBJ1-2; 7 positions agree with TRBD1. Germline lookup yields CDR1 MDHEN and CDR2 SYDVKM. CDR3 length: 12 residues. After removal of 5 bases from V and 4 bases from J, the junction contained 1 base not matched to a gene. CDR3 amino acids: CASSRTGYGYTF. CDR3 nucleotide sequence: TGTGCCAGCAGTCGGACAGGCTATGGCTACACCTTC.

The rearrangement uses TRBV5-6 and TRBJ2-3; a weak D match, TRBD1 (5 bases). V was cut by 4 bases and J by 0 bases, with 15 bases left in between. Germline V gene lookup returns CDR1 SGHDT and CDR2 YYEEEE. This CDR3 has 16 amino acids. CDR3 protein: CASSPLGRTSTDTQYF. As DNA, the CDR3 is TGTGCCAGCAGCCCGCTCGGGCGGACAAGCACAGATACGCAGTATTTT.